This entry lists 25 T cell receptor beta chains sequenced from one sample in a study of shared clonotypes between healthy human individuals. The method was immunoSEQ multiplex PCR; TCRdb's version includes in-frame clones alone and lacks a portion of them. The table shows more than 850,000 clones, with 70% to 80% occurring only once. The sequenced material came from memory CD4+ T cells from PBMCs. Sample subset: CD45RA-negative fraction. The receptor set was obtained from a young man in good health. Some clones in this sample may be carry-over from other donors' samples.

The chain uses TRBV28 and TRBJ2-3; no definite D call. Germline CDR1 MDHEN, CDR2 SYDVKM. The CDR3 length is 15 residues. The ends were cut back, 4 bases at V and 6 bases at J, with 17 bases in the middle. CDR3 sequence reads: CASSSPGLSRDTQYF. The CDR3 DNA follows: TGTGCCAGCAGTTCCCCTGGGTTGTCCAGGGATACGCAGTATTTT.

Note on this clone: Distinct nucleotide sequences in the sample also encode this CDR3. V and J are TRBV6-5 and TRBJ1-1, with a weak D call TRBD1 (5 bases). Germline V CDR1 and CDR2: MNHEY, SVGAGI. Trimming removed 2 bases at V and 5 bases at J, with 9 bases between. This CDR3 contains 13 residues. CDR3 sequence reads: CASSYGRGTEAFF. CDR3 coding DNA: TGTGCCAGCAGTTACGGTAGGGGTACTGAAGCTTTCTTT.

V and J are TRBV19 and TRBJ2-3; D is possibly TRBD2 (6 bases). This CDR3 is built from 14 residues. In germline, CDR1 is LNHDA, CDR2 SQIVND (reference sequence). The V end lost 2 bases, the J end lost 9 bases, and 15 bases lay between the germline ends. In DNA, the CDR3 is TGTGCCAGTAGTATAACCCCGACTAGTGAGACGCAGTATTTT. Encoded protein: CASSITPTSETQYF.

This clone was counted once. The genes are TRBV5-1 and TRBJ2-1; D may be TRBD2 (5 bases). Germline lookup yields CDR1 SGHRS and CDR2 YFSETQ. The germline V and J ends were trimmed by 3 bases and 10 bases, with 14 bases remaining between them. The CDR3 length is 13 residues. CDR3 loop: CASSSTPGGEQFF. The CDR3 DNA sequence: TGCGCCAGCAGCTCGACCCCCGGCGGGGAGCAGTTCTTC.

The V call is TRBV23-1, the J call TRBJ1-5, with D tentatively TRBD1 (5 bases). TRBV23-1 is an ORF for which the function is uncertain. With 8 bases removed from V and 0 bases from J, the gap between germline ends came to 35 bases. CDR3 size: 22 residues. The CDR3 nucleotides are TGCGCCAGCCCTATAGAACTCTCGAGGTCGACAGACAGACCCGATAGCAATCAGCCCCAGCATTTT. Protein sequence: CASPIELSRSTDRPDSNQPQHF.

The sample holds a few counts of this clone. The chain combines TRBV7-3 with TRBJ2-1; the match to TRBD2 covers 13 bases. Germline values: CDR1 SGHTA, CDR2 FQGTGA. V shed 1 base, J shed 8 bases, and the junction held 5 bases outside the gene matches. The CDR3 covers 16 residues. The CDR3 nucleotides read TGTGCCAGCAGCTTAAGCTGGACTAGCGGGAGATATGAGCAGTTCTTC. It codes for CASSLSWTSGRYEQFF.

This chain uses TRBV28 with TRBJ2-2; a possible D gene is TRBD2 (6 bases). There are 15 residues in the CDR3. V was clipped by 2 bases and J by 3 bases, with 10 bases between them. The germline CDR1 and CDR2 sequences are MDHEN and SYDVKM. The CDR3 nucleotides read TGTGCCAGCAGTTTAGGAGGGTGGGACACCGGGGAGCTGTTTTTT. This encodes CASSLGGWDTGELFF.

This chain joins TRBV4-3 and TRBJ1-4; D is possibly TRBD1 (5 bases). V was shortened by 3 bases and J by 6 bases, with 20 bases between the two germline ends. Germline V gene data show CDR1 as LGHNA and CDR2 as YSLEER. The CDR3 sequence is 17 residues long. The CDR3 bases are TGCGCCAGCAGCCAGATGCCGATTGGGGGAGGAGATGAAAAACTGTTTTTT. Its protein is CASSQMPIGGGDEKLFF.

The gene calls are TRBV6-6 and TRBJ2-7, with D possibly matching TRBD2 (6 bases). Trimming left V 4 bases short and J 3 bases short, with 16 bases between. The CDR3 has 15 residues. Germline CDR1 and CDR2: MNHNY and SVGAGI (reference sequence). CDR3 bases: TGTGCCAGCAGTTCCGGAGGTGGCGGGGTCTACGAGCAGTACTTC. It specifies CASSSGGGGVYEQYF.

This clone was found once. The chain has TRBV7-2 and TRBJ2-1; perhaps TRBD1 as D (7 bases). The CDR3 sequence is 14 residues long. The germline gives CDR1 SGHTA, CDR2 FQGNSA. V was cut by 2 bases and J by 8 bases, with 13 bases left in between. CDR3 sequence reads: CASSLQGGGDEQFF. In DNA form, the CDR3 reads TGTGCCAGCAGCTTACAGGGGGGAGGTGATGAGCAGTTCTTC.

In this sample, this clone turned up a few times. The rearrangement links TRBV4-2 to TRBJ2-7, with 14 nucleotides matching TRBD2. Germline values: CDR1 LGHNA, CDR2 YNFKEQ. The CDR3 has 17 residues. V lost 1 base, J lost 6 bases, and 8 bases stayed unmatched. The CDR3 protein is CASSQGSLGLAGAEQYF. The CDR3 coding sequence is TGTGCCAGCAGCCAAGGAAGTTTGGGACTAGCGGGAGCCGAGCAGTACTTC.

The chain recombines TRBV19 with TRBJ1-4; TRBD1 matches at 7 bases. CDR1 LNHDA and CDR2 SQIVND come from the germline V gene (reference sequence). V was pared by 6 bases and J by 10 bases, with 11 bases of the junction left unmatched. The CDR3 extends over 14 amino acids. The CDR3 DNA reads TGTGCCAGTAGGCCAGGGGGTCCGGGTGGAAAACTGTTTTTT. Translated: CASRPGGPGGKLFF. The whole variable domain, remainder taken from reference TRBV19 and TRBJ1-4, is DGGITQSPKYLFRKEGQNVTLSCEQNLNHDAMYWYRQDPGQGLRLIYYSQIVNDFQKGDIAEGYSVSREKKESFPLTVTSAQKNPTAFYLCASRPGGPGGKLFFGSGTQLSVL.

A word on this clone: Other nucleotide sequences from this sample produce the same CDR3. The chain is built from TRBV6-1 and TRBJ1-1; D unresolved. Germline V gene data show CDR1 as MNHNS and CDR2 as SASEGT. This CDR3 spans 13 amino acids. V shed 4 bases and J shed 1 base, with 7 bases lying between them. The CDR3 loop is CASSAQANTEAFF. Written as DNA, the CDR3 is TGTGCCAGCAGTGCCCAAGCGAACACTGAAGCTTTCTTT.

The chain joins TRBV7-7 to TRBJ2-5, with TRBD2 matching 7 bases. J gave up 2 bases and V 1 base, and 10 bases lay outside the gene matches. The CDR3 totals 17 residues. Germline V gene data show CDR1 as SSHAT and CDR2 as FNYEAQ (reference sequence). CDR3 amino acids: CASSLGVGGALQETQYF. CDR3 in DNA: TGTGCCAGCAGCTTAGGAGTGGGAGGGGCCTTACAAGAGACCCAGTACTTC.

The rearrangement uses TRBV30 and TRBJ1-5, with D possibly matching TRBD1 (5 bases). This CDR3 is 13 amino acids long. Germline CDR1 GTSNPN, CDR2 SVGIG (reference sequence). The V gene lost 5 bases and the J gene lost 7 bases, with 15 bases spanning the gap. The CDR3 spells CAWAREGGQPQHF. CDR3 nucleotides: TGTGCCTGGGCCAGGGAGGGAGGCCAGCCCCAGCATTTT.

The gene calls are TRBV7-3 and TRBJ2-7; the D is unclear. CDR1 and CDR2 from the germline V gene are SGHTA and FQGTGA. V was shortened by 4 bases and J by 0 bases, with 10 bases between the two germline ends. The CDR3 runs 14 residues. The CDR3 reads CASSSRRLSYEQYF. The CDR3 DNA reads as TGTGCCAGCAGCTCGCGTAGGCTCTCCTACGAGCAGTACTTC.

The chain uses TRBV14 and TRBJ1-5; D call uncertain. The CDR3 sequence is 13 residues long. Deletions cut 0 bases from V and 7 bases from J, with 7 bases between. Germline assignment: CDR1 SGHDN and CDR2 FVKESK. The CDR3 DNA reads TGTGCCAGCAGCCAAGAAAGAGGGCAGCCCCAGCATTTT. Protein product: CASSQERGQPQHF.

The V call is TRBV19, the J call TRBJ2-1, with D perhaps matching TRBD2 (6 bases). Trimming shortened V by 5 bases and J by 7 bases, and 18 bases separated the two germline ends. This CDR3 has 15 amino acids. Germline V gene lookup returns CDR1 LNHDA and CDR2 SQIVND (reference sequence). The CDR3 reads CASSLGTFGWNEQFF. The CDR3, as DNA: TGTGCCAGTAGTCTCGGGACTTTTGGGTGGAATGAGCAGTTCTTC. The variable domain in full, with the rest retrieved from reference TRBV19 and TRBJ2-1, is DGGITQSPKYLFRKEGQNVTLSCEQNLNHDAMYWYRQDPGQGLRLIYYSQIVNDFQKGDIAEGYSVSREKKESFPLTVTSAQKNPTAFYLCASSLGTFGWNEQFFGPGTRLTVL.

V gene TRBV5-1 combines with J gene TRBJ2-7; D may correspond to TRBD1 or TRBD2 (5 bases each). The CDR3 is 15 residues long. The ends were cut back, 3 bases at V and 4 bases at J, with 17 bases in the middle. Germline CDR1 SGHRS, CDR2 YFSETQ. CDR3 nucleotide sequence: TGCGCCAGCAGCTCGGAACCGGGACCTTATTACGAGCAGTACTTC. Its translation is CASSSEPGPYYEQYF.

This chain uses TRBV2 with TRBJ2-1; D possibly corresponds to TRBD2 (6 bases). Trimming pared 3 bases from V and 7 bases from J, leaving 19 bases between. The V gene's germline CDR1 is SNHLY and CDR2 FYNNEI. This CDR3 comprises 16 residues. The CDR3 DNA reads TGTGCCAGCAGTGACCAAGGGGCGGGACTGGGAAATGAGCAGTTCTTC. Encoded protein: CASSDQGAGLGNEQFF.

This clone has a single count. The chain links TRBV19 to TRBJ2-5; D unclear. CDR3 length: 11 amino acids. CDR1 and CDR2 (germline): LNHDA, SQIVND (reference sequence). V was trimmed by 5 bases and J by 5 bases, leaving 6 bases between them. CDR3 amino acids: CASSAWETQYF. The CDR3 DNA sequence: TGTGCCAGTAGTGCCTGGGAGACCCAGTACTTC.

This clone showed up just once. At the DNA level, this CDR3 is encoded by other sequences in the same sample as well. This chain uses TRBV5-1 with TRBJ2-6; unclear D gene. Trimming removed 0 bases at V and 2 bases at J, with 6 bases between. This CDR3 comprises 15 residues. CDR1 SGHRS and CDR2 YFSETQ come from the germline V gene. CDR3 region: CASSLVEAGANVLTF. The CDR3 DNA follows: TGCGCCAGCAGCTTGGTCGAGGCTGGGGCCAACGTCCTGACTTTC. Complete variable domain (other parts from reference TRBV5-1 and TRBJ2-6): KAGVTQTPRYLIKTRGQQVTLSCSPISGHRSVSWYQQTPGQGLQFLFEYFSETQRNKGNFPGRFSGRQFSNSRSEMNVSTLELGDSALYLCASSLVEAGANVLTFGAGSRLTVL.

V gene TRBV5-6 combines with J gene TRBJ2-5, with D possibly TRBD2 on 6 matching bases. V lost 4 bases and J lost 5, with 15 bases in between. This CDR3 is built from 14 residues. Germline CDR1 is SGHDT and CDR2 is YYEEEE. The CDR3 loop is CASSAGLRGETQYF. In DNA, the CDR3 is TGTGCCAGCAGCGCTGGCCTCCGGGGGGAGACCCAGTACTTC.

The V gene is TRBV20-1, the J gene TRBJ2-1; D call uncertain. V was shortened by 6 bases and J by 7 bases, with 10 bases between the two germline ends. The CDR3 is 11 amino acids. Germline V gives CDR1 DFQATT, CDR2 SNEGSKA (reference sequence). CDR3: CSALKWNEQFF. Written as DNA, the CDR3 is TGCAGTGCCTTAAAGTGGAATGAGCAGTTCTTC.

V and J are TRBV7-2 and TRBJ2-4, with 8 bases fitting TRBD2. This CDR3 spans 14 amino acids. Losses at the gene ends were 2 bases for V and 7 bases for J; bases not matched to a gene: 4. Germline V gene data show CDR1 as SGHTA and CDR2 as FQGNSA. DNA of the CDR3: TGTGCCAGCAGCTTACTAGCGGGCCCCAACATTCAGTACTTC. Translation gives CASSLLAGPNIQYF.